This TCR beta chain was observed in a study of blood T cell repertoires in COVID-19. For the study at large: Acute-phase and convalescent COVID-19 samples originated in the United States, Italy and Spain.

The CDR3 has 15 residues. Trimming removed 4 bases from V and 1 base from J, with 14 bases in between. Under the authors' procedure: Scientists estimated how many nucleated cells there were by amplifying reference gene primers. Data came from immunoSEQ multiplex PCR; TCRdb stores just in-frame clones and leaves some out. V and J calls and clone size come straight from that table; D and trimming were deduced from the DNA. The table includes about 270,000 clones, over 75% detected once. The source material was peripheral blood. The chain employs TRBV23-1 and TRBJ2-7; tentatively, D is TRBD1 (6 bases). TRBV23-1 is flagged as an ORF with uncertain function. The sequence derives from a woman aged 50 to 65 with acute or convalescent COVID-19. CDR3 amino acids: CASSPWGRRSYEQYF. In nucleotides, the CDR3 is TGCGCCAGCAGTCCGTGGGGGCGAAGGTCCTACGAGCAGTACTTC.